In this sample, the clone carrying this T cell receptor (beta chain) turned up once. Its antigen is currently unknown. The entry originates in a study of PD-L1 blockade in urothelial cancer. The repertoire was sequenced with immunoSEQ multiplex PCR; TCRdb's copy has only in-frame clones and lacks some. The sample includes under 55,000 clones, around 82% of them seen just once. Study-wide points: Patients who had durable benefit saw their tumor-associated blood clones expand more at 3 weeks.

This CDR3 has 12 amino acids. With 3 bases removed from V and 10 bases from J, the gap between germline ends came to 9 bases. CDR1 MDHEN and CDR2 SYDVKM come from the germline V gene. The chain joins TRBV28 to TRBJ1-4, with D unresolved. Material: PBMCs, obtained around atezolizumab (anti-PD-L1) treatment. This clonotype was obtained from a man aged 40-49 years with urothelial cancer. For the CDR3, the DNA is TGTGCCAGCAGTTTCAAGGGAGGAAAACTGTTTTTT. Protein product: CASSFKGGKLFF.